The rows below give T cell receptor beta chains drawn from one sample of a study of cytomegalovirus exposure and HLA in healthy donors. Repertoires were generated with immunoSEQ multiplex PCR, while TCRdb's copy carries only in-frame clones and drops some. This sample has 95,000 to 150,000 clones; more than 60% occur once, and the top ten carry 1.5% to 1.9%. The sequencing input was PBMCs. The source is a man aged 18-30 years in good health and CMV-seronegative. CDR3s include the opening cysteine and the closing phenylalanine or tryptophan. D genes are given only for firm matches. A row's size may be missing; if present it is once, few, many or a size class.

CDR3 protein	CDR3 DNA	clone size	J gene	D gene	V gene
CAWTRGSYEQFF	TGTGCCTGGACCCGAGGCTCTTATGAGCAGTTCTTC	NA	TRBJ2-1	NA	TRBV30
CASGETGLAEKLFF	TGTGCCAGCGGGGAGACTGGGCTGGCGGAAAAACTGTTTTTT	NA	TRBJ1-4	NA	TRBV6-5
CASSSPHGGTQETQYF	TGTGCCAGCAGTTCCCCCCACGGGGGAACCCAAGAGACCCAGTACTTC	few	TRBJ2-5	NA	TRBV5-4
CASSLAWTGRMNTEAFF	TGTGCCAGTAGTCTTGCATGGACAGGGCGCATGAACACTGAAGCTTTCTTT	few	TRBJ1-1	TRBD1	TRBV19
CASSSSGAYNEQFF	TGCGCCAGCAGCAGCAGCGGGGCCTACAATGAGCAGTTCTTC	few	TRBJ2-1	TRBD2	TRBV5-1
CASSYGINQPQHF	TGTGCCAGCAGTTACGGCATCAATCAGCCCCAGCATTTT	NA	TRBJ1-5	NA	TRBV6-5
CASSPLAGKTQYF	TGTGCCAGCAGCCCGCTAGCGGGAAAGACCCAGTACTTC	NA	TRBJ2-5	TRBD2	TRBV7-9
CPWSNDRLKYNEQFF	TGTCCCTGGAGCAATGACAGACTGAAGTACAATGAGCAGTTCTTC	NA	TRBJ2-1	NA	TRBV30
CASSLYLRPTGGRNTEAFF	TGTGCCAGCAGTTTATACCTAAGACCGACAGGGGGGAGGAACACTGAAGCTTTCTTT	NA	TRBJ1-1	TRBD1	TRBV28
CASSLVSGGTEAFF	TGTGCCAGCAGCTTAGTATCAGGGGGCACTGAAGCTTTCTTT	NA	TRBJ1-1	TRBD1	TRBV11-2
CASSVTGVHEQYF	TGTGCCAGCAGCGTGACAGGGGTGCACGAGCAGTACTTC	once	TRBJ2-7	TRBD1	TRBV9
CASSLSRGLNTEAFF	TGTGCCAGCAGTTTATCGAGGGGGCTGAACACTGAAGCTTTCTTT	NA	TRBJ1-1	TRBD1	TRBV27
CASKVQGRDGYTF	TGTGCCAGCAAGGTACAGGGACGAGATGGCTACACCTTC	NA	TRBJ1-2	NA	TRBV6-1
CASSPGQAATNEKLFF	TGCGCCAGCAGCCCGGGACAGGCTGCAACTAATGAAAAACTGTTTTTT	few	TRBJ1-4	TRBD1	TRBV5-1
CAPKIPAVANYGYTF	TGTGCACCCAAAATACCGGCGGTAGCTAACTATGGCTACACCTTC	NA	TRBJ1-2	NA	TRBV6-5
CASSPQRDSLYF	TGTGCCAGCAGTCCCCAACGGGACAGTCTGTACTTC	few	TRBJ2-7	TRBD1	TRBV28
CASSSIPGHRSLAGYTF	TGTGCCAGCTCATCGATACCGGGACACCGAAGCCTTGCTGGCTACACCTTC	NA	TRBJ1-2	NA	TRBV18
CASSREGYGSGVHF	TGTGCCAGCAGCCGGGAGGGTTACGGGAGCGGGGTCCACTTC	NA	TRBJ1-2	NA	TRBV5-6
CASSPLRGNGEQYF	TGTGCCAGCAGCCCACTACGCGGGAATGGCGAGCAGTACTTC	NA	TRBJ2-7	NA	TRBV5-4
CASSSTGGPFYEQYF	TGTGCCAGCAGCTCTACAGGGGGACCCTTCTACGAGCAGTACTTC	few	TRBJ2-7	TRBD1	TRBV7-6
CASSDYSGSTDTQYF	TGTGCCAGCAGTGACTATAGCGGTAGCACAGATACGCAGTATTTT	NA	TRBJ2-3	NA	TRBV6-4
CASSLAGDSGLELAKNIQYF	TGTGCCAGCAGCTTGGCCGGGGACAGCGGGTTAGAGCTAGCCAAAAACATTCAGTACTTC	few	TRBJ2-4	NA	TRBV5-4
CASSLGPLAGGSEQFF	TGTGCCAGCAGCTTAGGTCCACTAGCGGGAGGGAGTGAGCAGTTCTTC	NA	TRBJ2-1	TRBD2	TRBV7-2
CATSRDQGLENEQFF	TGTGCCACCAGCAGAGATCAGGGGTTGGAGAATGAGCAGTTCTTC	NA	TRBJ2-1	NA	TRBV15
CASSLGLGGWETQYF	TGTGCCAGCAGCTTAGGGCTAGGGGGTTGGGAGACCCAGTACTTC	once	TRBJ2-5	NA	TRBV7-2
CASSLGQSFNYGYTF	TGTGCCAGCAGTTTAGGGCAGAGCTTTAACTATGGCTACACCTTC	NA	TRBJ1-2	NA	TRBV28
CASSLYGQGDYGYTF	TGTGCCAGCAGTTTATATGGACAGGGCGACTATGGCTACACCTTC	NA	TRBJ1-2	TRBD1	TRBV27
CAWTRLAAEQYF	TGTGCCTGGACCCGCCTAGCGGCTGAGCAGTACTTC	NA	TRBJ2-5	TRBD2	TRBV30
CAINKQGAGETQYF	TGTGCCATCAATAAACAGGGTGCCGGCGAGACCCAGTACTTC	NA	TRBJ2-5	NA	TRBV10-3
CASSLDRGRETQYF	TGTGCCAGCAGCTTAGACAGGGGGCGTGAGACCCAGTACTTC	NA	TRBJ2-5	TRBD1	TRBV7-8
CASSIGGSPRKLFF	TGTGCCAGCAGTATAGGAGGCAGCCCGAGAAAACTGTTTTTT	NA	TRBJ1-4	NA	TRBV28
CASSLVPLNYGYTF	TGTGCCAGCAGCTTGGTTCCACTTAACTATGGCTACACCTTC	NA	TRBJ1-2	NA	TRBV5-6
CASSEMRGIYGYTF	TGTGCCAGCAGTGAAATGCGAGGGATCTATGGCTACACCTTC	NA	TRBJ1-2	NA	TRBV6-1
CASSVRGLEVLSGELFF	TGTGCCAGCAGCGTAAGAGGACTAGAGGTCCTCTCCGGGGAGCTGTTTTTT	NA	TRBJ2-2	TRBD2	TRBV11-2
CASRQGVGTEAFF	TGTGCCAGCAGACAGGGGGTGGGCACTGAAGCTTTCTTT	NA	TRBJ1-1	TRBD1	TRBV27
CASRSIPGLGNEQFF	TGTGCCAGCCGGTCCATTCCGGGACTCGGGAATGAGCAGTTCTTC	NA	TRBJ2-1	NA	TRBV6-4
CASSFAGANEQFF	TGCGCCAGCAGCTTTGCAGGGGCCAATGAGCAGTTCTTC	NA	TRBJ2-1	NA	TRBV5-1
CASSFGTSGSSYNEQFF	TGTGCCAGCAGCTTTGGGACTAGCGGGAGCTCCTACAATGAGCAGTTCTTC	NA	TRBJ2-1	TRBD2	TRBV9
CASSQGLGLTAYEQYF	TGCGCCAGCAGTCAGGGCCTAGGTTTAACAGCCTACGAGCAGTACTTC	few	TRBJ2-7	NA	TRBV4-3
CSVGWSISGRVGTGELFF	TGCAGCGTTGGGTGGTCGATTAGCGGGAGAGTCGGCACCGGGGAGCTGTTTTTT	NA	TRBJ2-2	TRBD2	TRBV29-1
CAWSMGQSGYTF	TGTGCCTGGAGTATGGGACAGAGTGGCTACACCTTC	NA	TRBJ1-2	TRBD1	TRBV30
CASSLGQGSEAFF	TGTGCCAGCAGCTTAGGACAGGGTTCTGAAGCTTTCTTT	NA	TRBJ1-1	TRBD1	TRBV7-6
CASRRRGEKLFF	TGTGCCAGCAGGAGGCGGGGTGAAAAACTGTTTTTT	NA	TRBJ1-4	NA	TRBV27
CASSLGSRSNSYEQYF	TGTGCCAGCAGCTTAGGTAGCAGATCTAACTCCTACGAGCAGTACTTC	NA	TRBJ2-7	NA	TRBV11-2
CASSLFREAFF	TGTGCCAGCAGTTTATTCCGTGAAGCTTTCTTT	NA	TRBJ1-1	NA	TRBV28
CASSARTGHTGELFF	TGTGCCAGCAGTGCCCGGACAGGACACACCGGGGAGCTGTTTTTT	NA	TRBJ2-2	TRBD1	TRBV2